This passage covers 31 T cell receptor beta chains from one sample sequenced in a study of cytomegalovirus exposure and HLA in healthy donors. PCR employed 60 Vbeta and 13 Jbeta primers. The method was immunoSEQ multiplex PCR; TCRdb's version includes in-frame clones alone and lacks a portion of them. The profile shows under 150,000 clones, 81% of them singletons. The material sequenced was PBMCs. These receptor sequences come from a man younger than 35 in good health and CMV-seronegative.

The V call is TRBV7-9, the J call TRBJ1-2; 8 nucleotides line up with TRBD1. V lost 5 bases and J lost 7; bases outside the gene matches: 6. The CDR3 is made up of 13 amino acids. Germline assignment: CDR1 SEHNR and CDR2 FQNEAQ (reference sequence). The CDR3 loop reads CASSPGGGLGYTF. The CDR3 nucleotides are TGTGCCAGCAGCCCAGGGGGCGGGCTTGGCTACACCTTC.

The V call is TRBV7-9, the J call TRBJ2-7; D gene uncertain. Trimming removed 1 base from V and 6 bases from J, with 13 bases in between. Germline CDR1 SEHNR, CDR2 FQNEAQ (reference sequence). This CDR3 spans 14 amino acids. The CDR3 nucleotides are TGTGCCAGCAGCTTAGTAGTTGAGGCAGCCGAGCAGTACTTC. Its protein is CASSLVVEAAEQYF.

This sequence joins TRBV10-3 and TRBJ1-2, with TRBD1 matching 7 bases. This CDR3 is built from 15 residues. Unmatched junction bases numbered 16, after V lost 11 bases and J lost 4 bases. CDR1 ENHRY and CDR2 SYGVKD come from the germline V gene. The CDR3 nucleotides read TGTGCCGTCACCGAAGGGGGCAGCCAGATCTATGGCTACACCTTC. Amino acids: CAVTEGGSQIYGYTF.

The chain employs TRBV5-8 and TRBJ2-3, with 9 positions matching TRBD2. This CDR3 is 13 amino acids long. Germline V gene lookup returns CDR1 SGHTS and CDR2 YDEGEE. J was trimmed by 8 bases and V by 5 bases; bases with no gene match: 6. CDR3: CASRSSGVGTQYF. The CDR3 nucleotides read TGTGCCAGCAGGTCTAGCGGGGTCGGTACGCAGTATTTT.

The chain links TRBV7-3 to TRBJ1-1, with TRBD1 identical over 8 bases. V gave up 4 bases and J gave up 0 bases; unmatched junction bases: 7. CDR3 length equals 16 residues. Germline CDR1 SGHTA, CDR2 FQGTGA. CDR3 in amino acids: CASSYGTGILNTEAFF. The CDR3 DNA sequence: TGTGCCAGCAGCTACGGGACAGGAATATTGAACACTGAAGCTTTCTTT.

This rearrangement joins TRBV27 to TRBJ1-5; D uncertain. Between the trimmed V and J ends, which lost 5 bases and 1 base, there was a span of 15 bases. CDR1 is MNHEY and CDR2 is SMNVEV in the germline V gene (reference sequence). The CDR3 is 16 amino acids. CDR3 sequence (DNA): TGTGCCAGCAGTCCACAAAAAACAGCCAGCAATCAGCCCCAGCATTTT. Translated: CASSPQKTASNQPQHF.

The chain uses TRBV30 and TRBJ1-2; no firm D call. Looked up from germline, CDR1 is GTSNPN and CDR2 is SVGIG (reference sequence). The CDR3 runs to 16 residues. Trimming pared 2 bases from V and 4 bases from J, leaving 20 bases between. CDR3 in DNA: TGTGCCTGGAGTACCAGGTCGTGGTCGAGATTCTATGGCTACACCTTC. Its translation: CAWSTRSWSRFYGYTF.

The chain combines TRBV28 with TRBJ1-2, with D unresolved. There are 13 residues in the CDR3. Between the trimmed V and J ends, which lost 6 bases and 8 bases, there was a span of 16 bases. Germline loops: CDR1 MDHEN, CDR2 SYDVKM. In nucleotides, the CDR3 is TGTGCCAGCAGCCTAGGTTTAATGTGGGGCTACACCTTC. Translated, it gives CASSLGLMWGYTF.

The chain is built from TRBV9 and TRBJ2-7; 14 bases map to TRBD2. The CDR3 contains 16 residues. Germline V gene sequence: CDR1 SGDLS, CDR2 YYNGEE. The V and J ends lost 3 bases and 2 bases, in that order; junction bases with no gene match: 4. In DNA, the CDR3 is TGTGCCAGCAGCGCGGGACTAGCGGGGGCGACCTACGAGCAGTACTTC. This encodes CASSAGLAGATYEQYF.

Remarks on this clone: This same CDR3 is encoded by further DNA sequences in the sample. V usage is TRBV4-3 and J usage is TRBJ2-2; the match to TRBD1 covers 8 bases. CDR3 length: 13 amino acids. Unmatched junction bases numbered 2, after V lost 3 bases and J lost 8 bases. CDR1 is LGHNA and CDR2 is YSLEER in the germline V gene. The CDR3, as DNA: TGCGCCAGCAGCCAGGACAGGGCTGGGGAGCTGTTTTTT. Residues: CASSQDRAGELFF.

In its sample, this clone was seen once. The rearrangement uses TRBV29-1 and TRBJ1-4; maybe TRBD1 (6 bases). CDR1 SQVTM and CDR2 ANQGSEA come from the germline V gene. V was pared by 7 bases and J by 14 bases, with 14 bases between. The CDR3 sequence is 10 residues long. The CDR3 here is CSAGDTSLFF. CDR3 DNA sequence: TGCAGCGCCGGGGACACCTCGCTGTTTTTT.

The V gene is TRBV29-1, the J gene TRBJ1-2, with 7 bases lining up with TRBD1. The CDR3 is made up of 12 amino acids. From germline, CDR1 is SQVTM and CDR2 ANQGSEA. The V and J ends lost 6 bases and 3 bases, in that order; junction bases with no gene match: 4. The CDR3 here is CSVNRGDYGYTF. The CDR3 bases are TGCAGCGTGAACAGGGGAGACTATGGCTACACCTTC.

This rearrangement joins TRBV5-6 to TRBJ1-5; a possible D gene is TRBD1 (5 bases). CDR1 and CDR2 from the germline V gene are SGHDT and YYEEEE. The CDR3 extends over 16 amino acids. The V and J ends lost 0 bases and 7 bases respectively, with 17 bases between them. CDR3 sequence (DNA): TGTGCCAGCAGCTTGGCAAGGGCAGGGCGGCTGCAGCCCCAGCATTTT. Its translation is CASSLARAGRLQPQHF.

The chain employs TRBV12-5 and TRBJ2-7; TRBD1 agrees at 7 bases. CDR1 is LGHNT and CDR2 is FRNRAP in the germline V gene. V dropped 7 bases and J dropped 3; count of bases not matched to a gene: 3. The length of the CDR3 is 12 residues. CDR3 loop: CASAGTDYEQYF. DNA for the CDR3: TGTGCTAGTGCCGGGACAGACTACGAGCAGTACTTC.

The chain links TRBV27 to TRBJ2-7, with 9 bases fitting TRBD1. Per germline, CDR1 MNHEY and CDR2 SMNVEV (reference sequence). This CDR3 is 14 amino acids long. Germline trimming cut 6 bases from V and 6 bases from J; bases unmatched to any gene: 9. The CDR3 loop reads CASRKGQGDREQYF. Written as DNA, the CDR3 is TGTGCCAGCAGAAAGGGACAGGGAGATCGCGAGCAGTACTTC.

V and J are TRBV27 and TRBJ2-5; 9 bases fit TRBD2. The germline V gene encodes CDR1 MNHEY and CDR2 SMNVEV (reference sequence). The CDR3 loop spans 14 amino acids. After removal of 6 bases from V and 4 bases from J, the junction contained 6 bases not matched to a gene. CDR3 nucleotides: TGTGCCAGCAGACAGGGACTAGCTAGAGAGACCCAGTACTTC. Translation gives CASRQGLARETQYF.

The chain employs TRBV27 and TRBJ2-2, with D maybe TRBD1 (5 bases). Looked up from germline, CDR1 is MNHEY and CDR2 is SMNVEV (reference sequence). The CDR3 contains 14 residues. The V and J ends lost 7 bases and 4 bases respectively, with 13 bases between them. CDR3 bases: TGTGCCAGCATTAATCAGGGCGCCACCGGGGAGCTGTTTTTT. This encodes CASINQGATGELFF.

This clone has only a few counts. V usage is TRBV6-1 and J usage is TRBJ1-5; unclear D gene. This CDR3 contains 15 residues. The germline CDR1 and CDR2 sequences are MNHNS and SASEGT. The ends were cut back, 1 base at V and 5 bases at J, with 12 bases in the middle. The CDR3 region has the DNA TGTGCCAGCAGTGAAGGTGCCAGCGCCTATCAGCCCCAGCATTTT. Amino acids: CASSEGASAYQPQHF.

This chain joins TRBV28 and TRBJ2-3, with TRBD2 matching 16 bases. V trimming: 1 base; J trimming: 2 bases; junction bases outside the gene matches: 3. The CDR3 sequence is 18 residues long. Per the germline V gene, CDR1 is MDHEN and CDR2 is SYDVKM. CDR3 sequence (DNA): TGTGCCAGCAGTTTATTGGGGACTAGCGGGGGGGTCACAGATACGCAGTATTTT. Protein sequence: CASSLLGTSGGVTDTQYF.

The chain employs TRBV6-5 and TRBJ1-2; tentative D call: TRBD1 (6 bases). CDR1 is MNHEY and CDR2 is SVGAGI in the germline V gene. The V gene lost 6 bases and the J gene lost 8 bases, with 16 bases spanning the gap. The CDR3 is made up of 13 amino acids. In DNA form, the CDR3 reads TGTGCCAGCAGCTCATGGCAGGGGCAAGGCTACACCTTC. It translates to CASSSWQGQGYTF.

CDR3 DNA sequence: TGTGCCAGCTCCCCGGGACAGGGTACCGGCTACACCTTC. Its translation is CASSPGQGTGYTF. The chain uses TRBV18 and TRBJ1-2; 9 bases map to TRBD1. The germline V gene has CDR1 KGHSH and CDR2 LQKENI. CDR3 length equals 13 residues. The V segment lost 6 bases and the J segment 8 bases; nucleotides outside the gene matches: 7.

About this clone itself: The sample holds other DNA sequences that translate to the same CDR3. This chain uses TRBV25-1 with TRBJ1-2, with D unresolved. This CDR3 contains 13 residues. V was cut by 1 base and J by 4 bases, with 7 bases left in between. In germline, CDR1 is MGHDK, CDR2 SYGVNS. The CDR3 region is CASSESGGYGYTF. The CDR3 coding sequence is TGTGCCAGCAGTGAATCGGGAGGCTATGGCTACACCTTC.

This sequence joins TRBV2 and TRBJ1-2, with D hard to call. V was cut by 7 bases and J by 5 bases, with 11 bases left in between. The germline V gene encodes CDR1 SNHLY and CDR2 FYNNEI. The CDR3 is made up of 12 amino acids. CDR3 sequence: CASMEGYYGYTF. In nucleotides, the CDR3 is TGTGCCAGCATGGAGGGATATTATGGCTACACCTTC. The variable domain in full, completed from reference TRBV2 and TRBJ1-2, reads EPEVTQTPSHQVTQMGQEVILRCVPISNHLYFYWYRQILGQKVEFLVSFYNNEISEKSEIFDDQFSVERPDGSNFTLKIRSTKLEDSAMYFCASMEGYYGYTFGSGTRLTVV.

Here the CDR3 reads CASSFSGLGHDTEAFF. CDR3 DNA sequence: TGTGCCAGCAGCTTTTCAGGACTTGGGCACGACACTGAAGCTTTCTTT. This rearrangement joins TRBV5-5 to TRBJ1-1, with D uncertain. This CDR3 has 16 residues. Germline V lookup: CDR1 SGHKS, CDR2 YYEKEE (reference sequence). Trimming removed 2 bases at V and 3 bases at J, with 17 bases between.

The rearrangement links TRBV14 to TRBJ1-2; no clear D gene. This CDR3 region has 14 residues. Germline lookup yields CDR1 SGHDN and CDR2 FVKESK. V shed 1 base and J shed 5 bases, with 11 bases lying between them. The CDR3 DNA reads TGTGCCAGCAGCCAAGGGGCATCTTATTATGGCTACACCTTC. It encodes CASSQGASYYGYTF.

The V call is TRBV2, the J call TRBJ1-2; possible D gene TRBD1, 6 bases. Trimming shortened V by 4 bases and J by 0 bases, and 15 bases separated the two germline ends. The CDR3 loop spans 16 amino acids. Germline CDR1 SNHLY, CDR2 FYNNEI. The CDR3 sequence: CASSVLTGNANYGYTF. In nucleotides, the CDR3 is TGTGCCAGCAGTGTACTTACAGGGAATGCTAACTATGGCTACACCTTC.

The chain carries TRBV9 and TRBJ1-3; D is ambiguous. CDR3 length: 13 amino acids. Germline V lookup: CDR1 SGDLS, CDR2 YYNGEE. Trimming shortened V by 0 bases and J by 4 bases, and 5 bases separated the two germline ends. CDR3: CASSVASGNTIYF. The CDR3 DNA reads TGTGCCAGCAGCGTAGCTTCCGGAAACACCATATATTTT.

This rearrangement joins TRBV7-9 to TRBJ2-7; D is unresolved. CDR3 length: 10 amino acids. V was trimmed by 3 bases and J by 5 bases, leaving 2 bases between them. CDR1 is SEHNR and CDR2 is FQNEAQ in the germline V gene (reference sequence). In nucleotides, the CDR3 is TGTGCCAGCAGCTTCGACGAGCAGTACTTC. It translates to CASSFDEQYF.

CDR3 amino acids: CASSAGIGPYEQYF. The CDR3 DNA reads TGTGCCAGCAGTGCAGGTATAGGTCCCTACGAGCAGTACTTC. The rearrangement uses TRBV6-5 and TRBJ2-7, with D unclear. The V end was cut by 5 bases, the J end by 2 bases, with 13 bases between. Germline lookup yields CDR1 MNHEY and CDR2 SVGAGI. The CDR3 runs 14 residues.

This clone appeared a single time. The gene calls are TRBV5-4 and TRBJ1-1, with TRBD1 identical over 8 bases. The CDR3 extends over 14 amino acids. Germline CDR1 and CDR2: SGHNT and YYREEE (reference sequence). Losses at the gene ends were 4 bases for V and 4 bases for J; bases not matched to a gene: 6. The CDR3 DNA follows: TGTGCCAGCAGCCCGGCACAGGGGGGCACTGAAGCTTTCTTT. This gives the protein CASSPAQGGTEAFF.

This chain uses TRBV7-2 with TRBJ2-7; TRBD1 is a possible D gene (5 bases). In germline, CDR1 is SGHTA, CDR2 FQGNSA. The CDR3 length is 15 residues. Trimming stripped 5 bases from V and 3 bases from J, with 17 bases between. CDR3 amino acids: CASSLWGSMGYEQYF. In DNA form, the CDR3 reads TGTGCCAGCAGCCTTTGGGGCTCCATGGGCTACGAGCAGTACTTC.